These 9 T cell receptor beta chains came from one sample sequenced in a study of T-cell memory formation after mild COVID-19. TCRdb itself ran the 5' RACE reads through MiXCR, one entry per CDR3 protein. The sample contains 350,000 to 450,000 distinct CDR3 sequences, roughly 20% of which appear only once. The material sequenced was PBMCs or a T cell subset sorted from them (not recorded which). Receptors originate from an adult woman who had mild COVID-19 (a few samples of this study predate the infection). Cell type and time point are not known.

This clonotype was picked up a small number of times. V and J are TRBV5-1 and TRBJ2-7; TRBD1 matches at 11 bases. Germline CDR1 is SGHRS and CDR2 is YFSETQ. Trimming cost V 4 bases and J 7 bases; bases outside gene matches: 13. The length of the CDR3 is 16 residues. In DNA form, the CDR3 reads TGCGCCAGCAGCCCTAAGGCCGGGACAGGGGGAAATGAGCAGTACTTC. This sequence encodes CASSPKAGTGGNEQYF.

The chain uses TRBV18 and TRBJ1-2, with 7 bases that match TRBD1. The J segment lost 4 bases and the V segment lost 1 base, leaving 12 bases of the junction unmatched. The CDR3 is 17 residues long. CDR1 and CDR2 (germline): KGHSH, LQKENI. In nucleotides, the CDR3 is TGTGCCAGCTCACCACACCCTCCCGGGACAGTCTTCTATGGCTACACCTTC. It translates to CASSPHPPGTVFYGYTF. The complete variable domain, with remaining parts taken from reference TRBV18 and TRBJ1-2, reads NAGVMQNPRHLVRRRGQEARLRCSPMKGHSHVYWYRQLPEEGLKFMVYLQKENIIDESGMPKERFSAEFPKEGPSILRIQQVVRGDSAAYFCASSPHPPGTVFYGYTFGSGTRLTVV.

This clonotype has a handful of counts. The chain couples TRBV4-3 to TRBJ2-1; the D call may be TRBD1 or TRBD2 (5 bases each). Germline CDR1 reads LGHNA; CDR2 reads YSLEER. The length of the CDR3 is 15 residues. Trimming cost V 2 bases and J 10 bases, with 18 bases left between them. The DNA for the CDR3 is TGCGCCAGCAGCCAATCGGGACCCCTCTCCGGGGAGCAGTTCTTC. Encoded protein: CASSQSGPLSGEQFF.

The CDR3 protein is CASSHRGGPSYEQYF. The CDR3 DNA sequence: TGTGCCAGCAGTCACCGAGGGGGGCCCTCCTACGAGCAGTACTTC. The chain recombines TRBV27 with TRBJ2-7; D is perhaps TRBD1 or TRBD2 (6 bases each). The CDR3 length is 15 residues. Germline V CDR1 and CDR2: MNHEY, SMNVEV (reference sequence). The V end was cut by 5 bases, the J end by 0 bases, with 14 bases between.

The V and J genes are TRBV6-5 and TRBJ2-7, with 7 nucleotides matching TRBD2. This CDR3 is 14 amino acids long. V lost 0 bases, J lost 3 bases, and 2 bases stayed unmatched. In germline, CDR1 is MNHEY, CDR2 SVGAGI. The CDR3 spells CASSYSRGNYEQYF. CDR3 DNA sequence: TGTGCCAGCAGTTACTCGCGGGGGAACTACGAGCAGTACTTC.

In this sample, this clonotype turned up a few times. The chain couples TRBV7-9 to TRBJ2-5, with D perhaps given as TRBD1 or TRBD2 (5 bases each). The CDR3 consists of 15 residues. Trimming removed 5 bases at V and 5 bases at J, with 18 bases between. Germline CDR1 and CDR2: SEHNR and FQNEAQ (reference sequence). CDR3 in DNA: TGTGCCAGCAGCCTCCCGGCGGGCAGGGATGAGACCCAGTACTTC. Translation gives CASSLPAGRDETQYF.

The gene calls are TRBV24-1 and TRBJ2-2; TRBD1 is a possible D gene (6 bases). The ends were cut back, 1 base at V and 3 bases at J, with 14 bases in the middle. Germline V CDR1 and CDR2: KGHDR, SFDVKD. The CDR3 sequence is 17 residues long. The CDR3 DNA follows: TGTGCCACCAGTGATTTCCTACAGGGAAGGGACACCGGGGAGCTGTTTTTT. Its protein product is CATSDFLQGRDTGELFF.

This clonotype was found a few times. The chain uses TRBV12-3 or TRBV12-4 and TRBJ2-1; TRBD1 aligns across 7 bases. V lost 6 bases and J lost 13; bases outside the gene matches: 9. This CDR3 region has 12 residues. This CDR3 reads CASSRPTGPQFF. Written as DNA, the CDR3 is TGTGCCAGCAGCCGTCCGACAGGGCCACAGTTCTTC.

This clonotype has just a few counts. This sequence joins TRBV20-1 and TRBJ2-7; 9 positions match TRBD1. Germline assignment: CDR1 DFQATT and CDR2 SNEGSKA (reference sequence). The CDR3 consists of 13 residues. V was clipped by 1 base and J by 2 bases; unmatched bases: 0. This chain's CDR3 is CSARGQGAYEQYF. The DNA for the CDR3 is TGCAGTGCTAGAGGACAGGGGGCCTACGAGCAGTACTTC.